This T cell receptor beta chain was obtained from a study of human T cells and chemical hapten exposure. The time point: patch test 3, about 24 weeks after DPC sensitization. Treatment noted: therapeutic diphenylcyclopropenone sensitization with weekly scalp DPC. Every patch test was put on after a blood sample was taken. General study results and limits: While controls formed fewer of them, expanded TCRs formed significantly more large CDR3 similarity clusters. Alopecia was present in the donors, so their immune response may differ from healthy people's.

The germline V gene encodes CDR1 DFQATT and CDR2 SNEGSKA (reference sequence). The CDR3 totals 15 residues. V was cut by 6 bases and J by 4 bases, with 21 bases left in between. During construction of the library, unique molecular identifiers were attached to individual cDNA molecules for quantitative, reproducible TCR counting. One entry per CDR3 protein, called by TCRdb with MiXCR from the RACE reads. The sample has 70,000 or so distinct CDR3 sequences; over 8.5% are singletons. In this sample, this clonotype turned up a few times. The antigen is unknown. The sequence was obtained from a woman between 45 and 65 years old with alopecia areata. Some clones in this sample may be carry-over from other donors' samples. The specimen was whole blood, collected in connection with sensitization to the hapten diphenylcyclopropenone (DPC). This chain joins TRBV20-1 and TRBJ1-1, with D possibly matching TRBD1 (6 bases). The CDR3 coding sequence is TGCAGTGCCCCATTTAGTCGGGGGCTTGCCACTGAAGCTTTCTTT. Protein product: CSAPFSRGLATEAFF.